One T cell receptor (beta chain) is described in this entry. Its antigen is not known. Primers for the PCR totalled 60 Vbeta and 13 Jbeta. Data came from immunoSEQ multiplex PCR; TCRdb stores just in-frame clones and leaves some out. The sample holds under 140,000 clones, about 80% seen once. This CDR3 is built from 14 residues. Germline V gives CDR1 SGHDT, CDR2 YYEEEE. V trimming: 0 bases; J trimming: 8 bases; junction bases outside the gene matches: 4. This record comes from a study of cytomegalovirus exposure and HLA in healthy donors. The wider study: Among approximately 390 genotyped donors, around 77% fell in the Caucasian-associated ancestry cluster. General study results and limits: While the bulk of TCR sequences proved rare, some public TCRs turned up in many donors. 87-base-pair reads could not separate some V segments, including TRBV6-2 and TRBV6-3. Most likely, a cluster of highly shared sequence variants arose as a sequencing artifact.

The sequenced sample was PBMCs. The TCR comes from a woman aged 55-69 years in good health and CMV-seropositive. The gene calls are TRBV5-6 and TRBJ1-2, with TRBD1 matching 10 bases. The CDR3 here is CASSLGQGARGYTF. CDR3 sequence (DNA): TGTGCCAGCAGCTTGGGACAGGGGGCACGAGGCTACACCTTC.